Below, 6 T cell receptor beta chains from the same sample are listed, as sequenced in a study of T cells in Graves' hyperthyroidism and ophthalmopathy. TCR beta CDR3 sequences were amplified from RNA transcripts. With the HTBI primer set, the TCR CDR3 went through a first round of RT-PCR. Each CDR3 protein gets one entry after TCRdb re-called the multiplex PCR reads with MiXCR. Of 350,000 to 450,000 distinct CDR3 sequences detected, roughly 17% appear once; the ten largest clones hold around a third. Sequenced input: blood. The receptors shown here come from a woman in her 30s with Graves' hyperthyroidism that later progressed to Graves' ophthalmopathy.

The rearrangement joins TRBV6-1 to TRBJ1-5; TRBD1 is a possible D gene (5 bases). The V gene's germline CDR1 is MNHNS and CDR2 SASEGT. This CDR3 contains 17 residues. The V end lost 2 bases, the J end lost 5 bases, and 19 bases lay between the germline ends. The CDR3 bases are TGTGCCAGCAGTGAAAAGGATGGGGCAGGGCATGATCAGCCCCAGCATTTT. It is translated as CASSEKDGAGHDQPQHF.

This clonotype turned up a few times. The chain couples TRBV3-1 to TRBJ2-7; 13 bases line up with TRBD2. Germline CDR1 is LGHDT and CDR2 is YNNKEL (reference sequence). There are 14 residues in the CDR3. V trimming: 7 bases; J trimming: 2 bases; junction bases outside the gene matches: 2. The CDR3: CASKTSGRAYEQYF. CDR3 nucleotides: TGTGCCAGCAAAACTAGCGGGAGGGCCTACGAGCAGTACTTC.

V is TRBV27 and J is TRBJ2-7; weak D call: TRBD2 (5 bases). Germline CDR1 is MNHEY and CDR2 is SMNVEV (reference sequence). The ends were cut back, 3 bases at V and 7 bases at J, with 13 bases in the middle. The CDR3 consists of 13 residues. CDR3 coding DNA: TGTGCCAGCAGTTTGGTCCTAGCTCGAGAGCAGTACTTC. It specifies CASSLVLAREQYF.

In its sample, this clonotype was seen many times. The chain uses TRBV12-3 or TRBV12-4 and TRBJ2-1; 13 bases match TRBD2. J was trimmed by 8 bases and V by 2 bases; bases with no gene match: 9. The CDR3 contains 17 residues. CDR3 DNA: TGTGCCAGCAGTTTAAAATCAACTAGCGGGAGGGTCCATGAGCAGTTCTTC. It translates to CASSLKSTSGRVHEQFF.

This clonotype has at least ten counts. J is TRBJ2-7 and V is TRBV2, with TRBD2 identical over 10 bases. The CDR3 spans 16 residues. The V gene's germline CDR1 is SNHLY and CDR2 FYNNEI. V lost 6 bases, J lost 0 bases, and 8 bases stayed unmatched. CDR3 bases: TGTGCCAGCAGGGAACTAGCGGGGACCAGCTCCTACGAGCAGTACTTC. Its protein is CASRELAGTSSYEQYF. The complete variable domain, with remaining parts taken from reference TRBV2 and TRBJ2-7, reads EPEVTQTPSHQVTQMGQEVILRCVPISNHLYFYWYRQILGQKVEFLVSFYNNEISEKSEIFDDQFSVERPDGSNFTLKIRSTKLEDSAMYFCASRELAGTSSYEQYFGPGTRLTVT.

The table lists this clonotype with a few counts. A much larger clone sits a single nucleotide away, making a read error possible. This chain's CDR3 is CASSLARAGPNTEASF. CDR3 nucleotide sequence: TGTGCCAGCAGTTTGGCCCGCGCGGGCCCCAACACTGAAGCTTCCTTT. V gene TRBV12-3 or TRBV12-4 combines with J gene TRBJ1-1; D uncertain. This CDR3 comprises 16 residues.